Following are 8 T cell receptor beta chains from one sample sequenced in a study of persistence of HIV-infected CD4 T cells. Sequencing used immunoSEQ version 4 in survey mode. Method: immunoSEQ multiplex PCR; TCRdb's copy keeps in-frame clones and lacks some. Of under 40,000 clones listed, around 80% are singletons. No antigen is known for these receptors. Stimulation used approximately 10 ug/mL lysate from CMV-infected fibroblasts. CD40L-negative CD69-negative CD45RO-high memory CD4+ T cells were sorted as populations depleted of antigen-responding cells. Sample: CD4+ T cells sorted from PBMCs after roughly 18-hour stimulation, taken from a patient who received antiretroviral therapy. These receptors were taken from an adult woman with HIV who was CMV-seropositive.

The chain has TRBV7-9 and TRBJ1-1; 7 bases fit TRBD1. The CDR3 covers 16 residues. Germline CDR1 reads SEHNR; CDR2 reads FQNEAQ (reference sequence). J was trimmed by 9 bases and V by 2 bases; bases with no gene match: 15. The CDR3 region is CASSLRSVGGSWKAFF. In DNA form, the CDR3 reads TGTGCCAGCAGCTTACGTTCGGTAGGGGGCTCGTGGAAAGCTTTCTTT.

The chain is built from TRBV4-3 and TRBJ1-2; TRBD1 agrees at 7 bases. The CDR3 has 17 residues. Germline V CDR1 and CDR2: LGHNA, YSLEER. With 1 base clipped from V and 4 bases from J, the junction kept 12 bases outside the gene matches. The CDR3 DNA is TGCGCCAGCAGCCAAGGATTTTCACAGGGGACGGGCTATGGCTACACCTTC. Encoded protein: CASSQGFSQGTGYGYTF.

This rearrangement joins TRBV27 to TRBJ1-6, with unresolved D. CDR3 length: 12 residues. V lost 8 bases and J lost 9, with 11 bases in between. In germline, CDR1 is MNHEY, CDR2 SMNVEV (reference sequence). The CDR3 DNA is TGTGCCAGCCAGTCGCCTCCTTCACCCCTCCACTTT. Translated: CASQSPPSPLHF.

This rearrangement joins TRBV6-1 to TRBJ1-5; no firm D call. V gave up 2 bases and J gave up 6 bases, with 5 bases separating them. Germline V gives CDR1 MNHNS, CDR2 SASEGT. CDR3 length equals 12 residues. CDR3 DNA: TGTGCCAGCAGTGAACGGGCTCAGCCCCAGCATTTT. As protein: CASSERAQPQHF.

This clone was picked up a small number of times. The chain employs TRBV9 and TRBJ1-3; 7 nucleotides agree with TRBD1. The junction had 4 bases not matched to a gene; V was cut back by 1 base and J by 0 bases. The CDR3 is 16 amino acids. Germline loops: CDR1 SGDLS, CDR2 YYNGEE. CDR3 sequence reads: CASSVTGVVSGNTIYF. The CDR3 DNA follows: TGTGCCAGCAGCGTAACAGGGGTCGTCTCTGGAAACACCATATATTTT.

CDR3 nucleotide sequence: TGTGCCAGCAGTTTATCGATAACTGGAAACACCATATATTTT. Residues: CASSLSITGNTIYF. The V gene is TRBV27, the J gene TRBJ1-3; the D is unclear. Germline V gene lookup returns CDR1 MNHEY and CDR2 SMNVEV (reference sequence). The V end lost 0 bases, the J end lost 2 bases, and 5 bases lay between the germline ends. The CDR3 loop spans 14 amino acids.

This chain's CDR3 is CASRRTRQPHTGELFF. The CDR3, as DNA: TGTGCCAGCAGGAGGACCAGGCAGCCACACACCGGGGAGCTGTTTTTT. V usage is TRBV2 and J usage is TRBJ2-2; no clear D gene. Trimming removed 6 bases at V and 3 bases at J, with 17 bases between. CDR1 and CDR2 (germline): SNHLY, FYNNEI. CDR3 length: 16 amino acids.

This chain links TRBV12-5 with TRBJ1-1; 7 bases match TRBD1. CDR3 length: 16 residues. The V gene's germline CDR1 is LGHNT and CDR2 FRNRAP. After removal of 6 bases from V and 0 bases from J, the junction contained 10 bases not matched to a gene. The CDR3 DNA is TGTGCTAGTGGATCTTCACAGGGGAACTTGAACACTGAAGCTTTCTTT. Translation gives CASGSSQGNLNTEAFF.